This T cell receptor (beta chain) came from a study of OX40 agonist ivuxolimab in advanced cancers. Only in-frame clones appear in the TCRdb table, and some are missing; sequencing was by immunoSEQ multiplex PCR. The profile shows just over 90,000 clones, around nine tenths of them singletons. There are 15 residues in the CDR3. Trimming pared 6 bases from V and 0 bases from J, leaving 12 bases between. CDR1 is MNHEY, CDR2 SMNVEV, per germline (reference sequence). Sampled blood was obtained at baseline, cycle 4 day 1, and cycle 7 day 1. The V call is TRBV27, the J call TRBJ2-1; no firm D call. The starting material was CD4+ or CD8+ T cells sorted from blood, obtained in a trial of the OX40 agonist ivuxolimab. The sequence derives from an adult with an advanced solid tumor such as melanoma, head and neck, liver or kidney cancer. The CDR3: CASRPAVRSYNEQFF. For the CDR3, the DNA is TGTGCCAGCAGACCAGCAGTCCGCTCCTACAATGAGCAGTTCTTC.